Below, one T cell receptor (beta chain) is given with its context. Germline V gene data show CDR1 as MNHEY and CDR2 as SVGEGT. Trimming cost V 5 bases and J 2 bases, with 16 bases left between them. The CDR3 extends over 15 amino acids. Primed by a sample-barcoded 5' primer and a J-beta primer mix, a second PCR proceeded for about 6 to 12 cycles. TCRdb re-derived calls from the 5' RACE reads in MiXCR, one entry per CDR3 protein. The repertoire consists of about a million distinct CDR3 sequences, with around 46% occurring once and the leading ten covering roughly 13%. The record originates from a study of blood T cells in healthy people across ages.

Input material: blood. This sequence originates from a man aged 30 to 45 in good health. The V and J genes are TRBV6-2 or TRBV6-3 and TRBJ2-7; either TRBD1 or TRBD2 may supply D (5 bases each). CDR3 loop: CASSALGDGAYEQYF. The CDR3 DNA follows: TGTGCCAGCAGTGCACTTGGGGACGGCGCCTACGAGCAGTACTTC.